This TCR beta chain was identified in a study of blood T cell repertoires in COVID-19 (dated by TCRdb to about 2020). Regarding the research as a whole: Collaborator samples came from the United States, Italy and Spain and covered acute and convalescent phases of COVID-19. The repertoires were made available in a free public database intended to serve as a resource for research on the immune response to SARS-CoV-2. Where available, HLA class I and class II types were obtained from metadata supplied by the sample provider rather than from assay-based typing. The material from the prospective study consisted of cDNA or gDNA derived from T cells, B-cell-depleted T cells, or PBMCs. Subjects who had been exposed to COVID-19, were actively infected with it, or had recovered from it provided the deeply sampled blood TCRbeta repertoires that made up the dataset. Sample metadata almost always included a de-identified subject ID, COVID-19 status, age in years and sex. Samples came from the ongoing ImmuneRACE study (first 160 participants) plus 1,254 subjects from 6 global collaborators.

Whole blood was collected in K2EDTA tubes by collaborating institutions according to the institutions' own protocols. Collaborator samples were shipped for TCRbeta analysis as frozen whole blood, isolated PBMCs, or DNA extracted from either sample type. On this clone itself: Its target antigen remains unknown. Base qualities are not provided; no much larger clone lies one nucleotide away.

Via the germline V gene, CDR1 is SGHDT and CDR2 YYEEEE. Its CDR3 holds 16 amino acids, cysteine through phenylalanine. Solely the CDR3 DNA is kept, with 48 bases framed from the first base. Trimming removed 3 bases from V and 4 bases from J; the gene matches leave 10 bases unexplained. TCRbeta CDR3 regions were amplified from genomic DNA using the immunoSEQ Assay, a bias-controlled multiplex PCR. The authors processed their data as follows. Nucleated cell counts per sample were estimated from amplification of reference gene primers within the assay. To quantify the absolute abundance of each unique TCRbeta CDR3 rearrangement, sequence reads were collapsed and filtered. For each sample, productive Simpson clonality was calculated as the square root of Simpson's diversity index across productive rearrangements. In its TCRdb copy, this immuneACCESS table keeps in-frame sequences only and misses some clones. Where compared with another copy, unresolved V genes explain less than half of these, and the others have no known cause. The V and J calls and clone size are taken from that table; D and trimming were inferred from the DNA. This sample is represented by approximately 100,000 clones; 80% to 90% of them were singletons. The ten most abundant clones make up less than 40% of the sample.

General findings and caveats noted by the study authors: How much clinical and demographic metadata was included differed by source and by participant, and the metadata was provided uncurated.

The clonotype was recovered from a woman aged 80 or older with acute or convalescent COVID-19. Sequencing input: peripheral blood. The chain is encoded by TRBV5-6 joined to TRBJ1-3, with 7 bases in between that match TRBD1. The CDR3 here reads CASSSPGQQKGNTIYF. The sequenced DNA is TGTGCCAGCAGCTCGCCGGGACAGCAGAAGGGAAACACCATATATTTT.